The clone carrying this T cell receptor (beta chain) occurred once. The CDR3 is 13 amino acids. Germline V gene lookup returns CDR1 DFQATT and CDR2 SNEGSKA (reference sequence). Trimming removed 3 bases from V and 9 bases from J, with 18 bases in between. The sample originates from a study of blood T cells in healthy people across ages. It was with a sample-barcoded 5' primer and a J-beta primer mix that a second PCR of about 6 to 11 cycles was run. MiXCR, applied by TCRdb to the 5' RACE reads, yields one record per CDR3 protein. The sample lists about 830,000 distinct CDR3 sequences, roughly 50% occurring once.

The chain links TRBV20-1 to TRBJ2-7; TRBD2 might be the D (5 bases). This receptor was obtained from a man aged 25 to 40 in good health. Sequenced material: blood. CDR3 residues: CSARGMGIGGQYF. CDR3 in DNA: TGCAGTGCTAGGGGGATGGGGATAGGAGGGCAGTACTTC.